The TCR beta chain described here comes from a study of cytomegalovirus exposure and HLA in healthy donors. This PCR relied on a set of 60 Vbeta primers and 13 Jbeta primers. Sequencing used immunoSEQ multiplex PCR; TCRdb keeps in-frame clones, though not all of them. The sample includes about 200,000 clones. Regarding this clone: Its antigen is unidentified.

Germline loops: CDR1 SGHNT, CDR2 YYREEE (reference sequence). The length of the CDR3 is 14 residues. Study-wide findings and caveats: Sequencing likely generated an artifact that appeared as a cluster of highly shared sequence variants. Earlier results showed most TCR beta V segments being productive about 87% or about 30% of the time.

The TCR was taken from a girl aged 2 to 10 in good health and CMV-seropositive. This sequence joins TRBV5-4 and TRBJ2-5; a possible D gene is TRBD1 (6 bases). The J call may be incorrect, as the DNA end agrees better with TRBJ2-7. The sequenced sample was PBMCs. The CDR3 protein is CASSLDRASREQYF. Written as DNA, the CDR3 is TGTGCCAGCAGCTTGGACAGGGCTTCACGCGAGCAGTACTTC.